This is a list of T cell receptor beta chains from one sample in a study of shared clonotypes between healthy human individuals. Profiling relied on immunoSEQ multiplex PCR, and the TCRdb table lists in-frame clones only, not all of them. Among about 2.4 million clones, over 85% were seen once, and the ten largest hold over 0.12%. Sequences were obtained from naive CD4+ T cells sorted from blood. The receptors were sampled from a man younger than 35 in good health. CDR3s include the opening cysteine and the closing phenylalanine or tryptophan. The D gene is left open where the match is weak. Some rows mark clone size as missing; the rest say once, few, many or name a class of expanded clone.

d_call: -
v_call: TRBV9
j_call: TRBJ2-1
clone_size: -
cdr3_aa: CASSVEDQAPYNEQFF
cdr3_nt: TGTGCCAGCAGCGTAGAAGACCAGGCGCCCTACAATGAGCAGTTCTTC

d_call: -
v_call: TRBV5-1
j_call: TRBJ1-5
clone_size: -
cdr3_aa: CASSFLRWGSNQPQHF
cdr3_nt: TGCGCCAGCAGCTTTTTGCGGTGGGGTAGCAATCAGCCCCAGCATTTT

d_call: -
v_call: TRBV6-6
j_call: TRBJ1-5
clone_size: once
cdr3_aa: CATQGGGGQPQHF
cdr3_nt: TGTGCCACCCAAGGTGGGGGAGGACAGCCCCAGCATTTT

d_call: TRBD1
v_call: TRBV6-1
j_call: TRBJ1-1
clone_size: -
cdr3_aa: CASSTQGARTEAFF
cdr3_nt: TGTGCCAGCAGCACACAGGGGGCGCGGACTGAAGCTTTCTTT

d_call: TRBD2
v_call: TRBV7-9
j_call: TRBJ2-1
clone_size: -
cdr3_aa: CASSLGGLADNEQFF
cdr3_nt: TGTGCCAGCAGCTTAGGGGGACTAGCGGACAATGAGCAGTTCTTC

d_call: -
v_call: TRBV5-8
j_call: TRBJ2-1
clone_size: -
cdr3_aa: CASSSTGRGSNEQFF
cdr3_nt: TGTGCCAGCAGCTCCACGGGTAGGGGGAGCAATGAGCAGTTCTTC

d_call: -
v_call: TRBV28
j_call: TRBJ1-2
clone_size: -
cdr3_aa: CASSPVRFGPSYTF
cdr3_nt: TGTGCCAGCAGTCCCGTTAGATTTGGGCCGAGCTACACCTTC

d_call: -
v_call: TRBV5-1
j_call: TRBJ2-4
clone_size: -
cdr3_aa: CASSLGKNIQYF
cdr3_nt: TGCGCCAGCAGCTTGGGCAAAAACATTCAGTACTTC

d_call: -
v_call: TRBV5-4
j_call: TRBJ2-1
clone_size: -
cdr3_aa: CASTAGGPFIVNEQFF
cdr3_nt: TGTGCCAGCACTGCCGGAGGGCCATTTATTGTTAATGAGCAGTTCTTC

d_call: -
v_call: TRBV10-1
j_call: TRBJ2-7
clone_size: -
cdr3_aa: CASSESPGGVGEQYF
cdr3_nt: TGCGCCAGCAGTGAGTCCCCCGGCGGGGTGGGGGAGCAGTACTTC